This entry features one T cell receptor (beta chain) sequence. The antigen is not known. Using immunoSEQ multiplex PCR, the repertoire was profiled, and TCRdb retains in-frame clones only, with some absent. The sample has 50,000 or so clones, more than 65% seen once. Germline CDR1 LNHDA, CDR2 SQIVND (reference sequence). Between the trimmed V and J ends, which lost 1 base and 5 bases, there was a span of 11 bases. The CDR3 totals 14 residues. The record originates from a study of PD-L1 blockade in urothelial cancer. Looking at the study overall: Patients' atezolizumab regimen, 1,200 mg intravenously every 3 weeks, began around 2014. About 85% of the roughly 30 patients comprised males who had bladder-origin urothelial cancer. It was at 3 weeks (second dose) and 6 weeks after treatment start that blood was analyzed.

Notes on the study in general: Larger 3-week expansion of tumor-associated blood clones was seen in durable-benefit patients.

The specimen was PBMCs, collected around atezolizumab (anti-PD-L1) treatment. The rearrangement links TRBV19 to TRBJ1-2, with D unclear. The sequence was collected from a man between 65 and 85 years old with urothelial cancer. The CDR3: CASSIGARFYGYTF. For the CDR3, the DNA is TGTGCCAGTAGTATAGGCGCTCGGTTTTATGGCTACACCTTC.